A selection of T cell receptor beta chains follows, all from one sample in a study of cytomegalovirus exposure and HLA in healthy donors. TCRdb keeps only in-frame clones here, not all; method: immunoSEQ multiplex PCR. The repertoire holds around 190,000 clones, with around 85% as singletons. What was sequenced was PBMCs. These receptor sequences come from a man between 18 and 29 years old in good health and CMV-seropositive. Each CDR3 is given with its conserved first and last residue. D genes are given only for firm matches. The size of a clone is reported for some rows only, either as once, few or many, or as a class for expanded clones.

>TRBV29-1|TRBJ2-7|.|TRBD2
CSGRDYGYEQYF
TGCAGCGGCAGGGACTACGGCTACGAGCAGTACTTC
>TRBV9|TRBJ2-1|few|.
CASSVGREQFF
TGTGCCAGCAGCGTAGGGCGGGAGCAGTTCTTC
>TRBV4-1|TRBJ1-2|once|TRBD1
CASSQDRATGGNYGYTF
TGCGCCAGCAGCCAAGATAGGGCGACAGGGGGTAACTATGGCTACACCTTC
>TRBV7-9|TRBJ2-7|few|TRBD1
CASSLGQGGEQYF
TGTGCCAGCAGCTTAGGACAGGGTGGCGAGCAGTACTTC
>TRBV7-7|TRBJ2-1|.|TRBD1
CASSPTGGGYNEQFF
TGTGCTAGCAGCCCGACAGGGGGAGGCTACAATGAGCAGTTCTTC
>TRBV5-6|TRBJ2-7|few|TRBD1
CASSLGGRGEQYF
TGTGCCAGCAGCTTAGGGGGCAGGGGGGAGCAGTACTTC
>TRBV28|TRBJ2-3|.|TRBD2
CASSLGLAGGVDTQYF
TGTGCCAGCAGTTTAGGACTAGCGGGAGGTGTCGATACGCAGTATTTT
>TRBV27|TRBJ1-1|.|.
CASSLIDRNTEAFF
TGTGCCAGCAGTTTAATTGACAGGAACACTGAAGCTTTCTTT
>TRBV4-1|TRBJ2-1|.|TRBD2
CASSPKGLAELNEQFF
TGCGCCAGCAGCCCAAAAGGACTAGCGGAGCTCAATGAGCAGTTCTTC
>TRBV29-1|TRBJ1-1|.|.
CSYLAPGEPGAFF
TGCAGCTACCTCGCCCCGGGAGAACCGGGAGCTTTCTTT
>TRBV28|TRBJ2-7|.|.
CASSLLGAVSYEQYF
TGTGCCAGCAGTCTCTTAGGAGCGGTTTCCTACGAGCAGTACTTC
>TRBV2|TRBJ2-7|.|TRBD2
CASIRTSGLLEQYF
TGTGCCAGCATTAGGACTAGCGGGCTCCTCGAGCAGTACTTC
>TRBV18|TRBJ2-7|.|.
CASSLGAAGEQYF
TGTGCCAGCTCACTCGGAGCTGCGGGGGAGCAGTACTTC
>TRBV11-3|TRBJ1-1|once|TRBD1
CASGDRGRTNTEAFF
TGTGCCAGCGGCGACAGGGGGCGCACAAACACTGAAGCTTTCTTT
>TRBV19|TRBJ1-2|.|.
CASSILSDNPRRYTF
TGTGCCAGTAGTATTTTGTCGGACAACCCGAGGCGCTACACCTTC
>TRBV18|TRBJ1-2|once|.
CASSPPSGQLNYGYTF
TGTGCCAGCTCACCACCTTCCGGACAGCTCAACTATGGCTACACCTTC
>TRBV5-1|TRBJ2-5|.|TRBD1
CASSPRGLGAETQYF
TGCGCCAGCAGCCCCAGGGGGCTGGGGGCAGAGACCCAGTACTTC
>TRBV28|TRBJ2-1|.|TRBD1
CASSPISQGAKVDNEQFF
TGTGCCAGCAGCCCGATCTCACAGGGGGCGAAAGTGGACAATGAGCAGTTCTTC
>TRBV6-1|TRBJ1-2|once|.
CATQDSPNYGYTF
TGTGCCACCCAGGACAGCCCTAACTATGGCTACACCTTC
>TRBV6-6|TRBJ1-5|.|.
CASRAPRGGNQPQHF
TGTGCCAGCAGAGCTCCCCGCGGGGGCAATCAGCCCCAGCATTTT
>TRBV27|TRBJ2-3|.|.
CASSLLAGSTDTQYF
TGTGCCAGCAGTTTACTAGCCGGGAGCACAGATACGCAGTATTTT
>TRBV7-2|TRBJ2-7|many|TRBD2
CASSPGLAAYEQYF
TGTGCCAGCAGCCCGGGACTAGCCGCATACGAGCAGTACTTC
>TRBV2|TRBJ1-1|few|.
CASSVGQSETEAFF
TGTGCCAGCAGTGTCGGACAGTCGGAGACTGAAGCTTTCTTT
>TRBV27|TRBJ1-1|.|TRBD1
CASSPTTGPLEAFF
TGTGCCAGCAGTCCAACGACAGGGCCTCTTGAAGCTTTCTTT
>TRBV28|TRBJ2-3|.|.
CASTGDDNTQYF
TGTGCCAGCACAGGGGACGATAATACGCAGTATTTT
>TRBV5-1|TRBJ1-6|.|.
CASSFGGGSTPLHF
TGCGCCAGCAGCTTTGGAGGCGGATCGACACCCCTCCACTTT